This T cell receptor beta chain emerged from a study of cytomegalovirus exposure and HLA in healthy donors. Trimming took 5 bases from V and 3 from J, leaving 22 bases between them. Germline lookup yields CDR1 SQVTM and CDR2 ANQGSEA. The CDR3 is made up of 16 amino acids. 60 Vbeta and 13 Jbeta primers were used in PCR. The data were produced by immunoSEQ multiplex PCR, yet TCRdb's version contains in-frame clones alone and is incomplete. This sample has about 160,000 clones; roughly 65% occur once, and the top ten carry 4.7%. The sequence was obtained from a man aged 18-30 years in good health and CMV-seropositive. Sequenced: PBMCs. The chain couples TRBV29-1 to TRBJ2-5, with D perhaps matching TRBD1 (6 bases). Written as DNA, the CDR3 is TGCAGCGTTCCCCGACAGGCCCGGGGCCTAAAAGAGACCCAGTACTTC. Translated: CSVPRQARGLKETQYF.